This is a list of T cell receptor beta chains from one sample in a study of T cell responses to AZD1222 COVID-19 vaccine. Generated by immunoSEQ multiplex PCR, the TCRdb table keeps only in-frame clones and is missing some. This table has just over 90,000 clones, around 87% appearing once. This material consisted of peripheral blood, taken 28 days after the second AZD1222 dose. Every receptor here comes from an adult who received the AZD1222 COVID-19 vaccine. CDR3s include the opening cysteine and the closing phenylalanine or tryptophan. The order of the fields is D gene, V gene, clone size, J gene, CDR3 protein, CDR3 DNA. The D gene is left open where the match is weak. Only some rows state a clone size, as once, few, many or a class for expanded clones.

NA	TRBV4-3	NA	TRBJ1-5	CASSQDTTDYSNQPQHF	TGCGCCAGCAGCCAAGACACGACAGATTATAGCAATCAGCCCCAGCATTTT
NA	TRBV18	NA	TRBJ1-4	CASSPGATNEKLFF	TGTGCCAGCTCACCGGGGGCAACTAATGAAAAACTGTTTTTT
NA	TRBV3-1/TRBV3-2	NA	TRBJ1-2	CASSPPNGQTCGGYTF	TGTGCCAGCAGCCCCCCAAACGGTCAAACGTGCGGTGGCTACACCTTC
TRBD1	TRBV7-2	once	TRBJ1-3	CASSTSGTVYSGNTIYF	TGTGCCAGCAGCACGTCCGGGACAGTGTACTCTGGAAACACCATATATTTT
NA	TRBV6-5	NA	TRBJ1-5	CASSYSKYSNQPQHF	TGTGCCAGCAGTTACTCGAAGTATAGCAATCAGCCCCAGCATTTT
NA	TRBV7-9	NA	TRBJ1-2	CASSLSTVRGGYGYTF	TGTGCCAGCAGCTTATCAACAGTACGAGGTGGCTATGGCTACACCTTC
TRBD1	TRBV9	NA	TRBJ1-1	CASSVADTGESEAFF	TGTGCCAGCAGCGTAGCCGATACAGGGGAGAGTGAAGCTTTCTTT
NA	TRBV2	NA	TRBJ1-6	CASRKSSYNSPLHF	TGTGCCAGCAGGAAGAGCTCCTATAATTCACCCCTCCACTTT
TRBD2	TRBV19	NA	TRBJ2-1	CASSMRLAGDEQFF	TGTGCCAGTAGTATGAGACTAGCGGGAGATGAGCAGTTCTTC
TRBD2	TRBV18	NA	TRBJ2-1	CASSPQRGVNEQFF	TGTGCCAGCTCACCCCAGCGGGGGGTCAATGAGCAGTTCTTC
NA	TRBV19	NA	TRBJ2-1	CASSSRGTSNEQFF	TGTGCCAGTAGTAGTAGAGGTACCAGCAATGAGCAGTTCTTC
NA	TRBV3-1/TRBV3-2	few	TRBJ1-2	CASSQYGEGYYGYTF	TGTGCCAGCAGCCAATATGGTGAGGGCTACTATGGCTACACCTTC
NA	TRBV13	NA	TRBJ2-3	CASSFYWSSSTDTQYF	TGTGCCAGCAGCTTTTACTGGAGCTCTAGCACAGATACGCAGTATTTT
NA	TRBV28	NA	TRBJ2-2	CASSLGSNTGELFF	TGTGCCAGCAGTTTAGGATCTAACACCGGGGAGCTGTTTTTT
NA	TRBV30	NA	TRBJ1-4	CAWSADGVMGEKLFF	TGTGCCTGGAGCGCCGATGGGGTGATGGGTGAAAAACTGTTTTTT